One sample yielded the 13 T cell receptor beta chains listed below, sequenced in a study of shared T cell receptors in the human thymus. Clones were sequenced by immunoSEQ multiplex PCR, and TCRdb holds only the in-frame ones, with some missing. The repertoire holds some 720,000 clones, with around nine tenths as singletons. A further study also used this sample, focusing on human thymus T cells.

Sequences were obtained from thymocytes. Source of these receptors: a boy under two years old with a congenital heart defect.

This clone occurred once. This chain connects TRBV30 to TRBJ2-1; possibly TRBD1 for D (6 bases). This CDR3 has 16 amino acids. The V end was cut by 0 bases, the J end by 8 bases, with 20 bases between. CDR1 is GTSNPN, CDR2 SVGIG, per germline (reference sequence). The CDR3 spells CAWSVPLGRGDHEQFF. Written as DNA, the CDR3 is TGTGCCTGGAGTGTCCCTTTGGGCAGGGGCGATCATGAGCAGTTCTTC.

V is TRBV11-2 and J is TRBJ2-7, with TRBD1 identical over 7 bases. The germline V gene encodes CDR1 SGHAT and CDR2 FQNNGV. Losses at the gene ends were 2 bases for V and 5 bases for J; bases not matched to a gene: 9. The length of the CDR3 is 15 residues. This chain's CDR3 is CASSLPRQGHHEQYF. CDR3 bases: TGTGCCAGCAGCTTACCCCGACAGGGTCACCACGAGCAGTACTTC. The whole variable domain, filled in from reference TRBV11-2 and TRBJ2-7, reads EAGVAQSPRYKIIEKRQSVAFWCNPISGHATLYWYQQILGQGPKLLIQFQNNGVVDDSQLPKDRFSAERLKGVDSTLKIQPAKLEDSAVYLCASSLPRQGHHEQYFGPGTRLTVT.

The CDR3 bases are TGTGCCAGCAGCCTATCCCCGACACCTCAAGAGACCCAGTACTTC. It specifies CASSLSPTPQETQYF. The V call is TRBV7-2, the J call TRBJ2-5; D uncertain. The CDR3 runs to 15 residues. V shed 5 bases and J shed 2 bases, with 15 bases lying between them. The V gene's germline CDR1 is SGHTA and CDR2 FQGNSA.

The rearrangement links TRBV29-1 to TRBJ2-4; D is perhaps TRBD2 (7 bases). Germline CDR1 reads SQVTM; CDR2 reads ANQGSEA. Trimming removed 2 bases at V and 8 bases at J, with 16 bases between. This CDR3 has 14 residues. For the CDR3, the DNA is TGCAGCGTTGAAATTGCGGGGGCGGGTGACATTCAGTACTTC. Translated, it gives CSVEIAGAGDIQYF.

The V gene is TRBV19, the J gene TRBJ1-2, with 8 bases lining up with TRBD1. The junction had 3 bases not matched to a gene; V was cut back by 6 bases and J by 3 bases. Germline V gives CDR1 LNHDA, CDR2 SQIVND (reference sequence). The CDR3 has 13 residues. This CDR3 reads CASRGTGDYGYTF. For the CDR3, the DNA is TGTGCCAGTAGGGGGACAGGTGACTATGGCTACACCTTC.

J is TRBJ2-3 and V is TRBV6-5, with TRBD1 matching 9 bases. CDR1 and CDR2 from the germline V gene are MNHEY and SVGAGI. The V and J ends lost 6 bases and 8 bases, in that order; junction bases with no gene match: 12. The CDR3 consists of 15 residues. CDR3 DNA: TGTGCCAGCAGGGGCCGAGACAGGGGGAAGGGTACGCAGTATTTT. Encoded protein: CASRGRDRGKGTQYF.

This clone was recorded a few times. The CDR3 loop is CASSRGTGGTDTIYF. CDR3 DNA sequence: TGTGCCAGCAGCCGGGGAACCGGGGGGACGGACACCATATATTTT. The rearrangement joins TRBV5-5 to TRBJ1-3; maybe TRBD1 (5 bases). CDR3 length equals 15 residues. The ends were cut back, 4 bases at V and 8 bases at J, with 19 bases in the middle. CDR1 and CDR2 (germline): SGHKS, YYEKEE (reference sequence).

The chain carries TRBV7-9 and TRBJ1-2, with 9 bases aligning to TRBD1. The germline gives CDR1 SEHNR, CDR2 FQNEAQ (reference sequence). The CDR3 contains 17 residues. With V trimmed by 5 bases and J by 0 bases, 10 bases remained unmatched. The CDR3 loop reads CASSPPGTGPANYGYTF. The CDR3 DNA is TGTGCCAGCAGCCCCCCCGGGACAGGGCCCGCTAACTATGGCTACACCTTC. The full variable domain, in which reference TRBV7-9 and TRBJ1-2 provide the parts outside the CDR3, is DTGVSQNPRHKITKRGQNVTFRCDPISEHNRLYWYRQTLGQGPEFLTYFQNEAQLEKSRLLSDRFSAERPKGSFSTLEIQRTEQGDSAMYLCASSPPGTGPANYGYTFGSGTRLTVV.

The chain couples TRBV4-3 to TRBJ2-5; D possibly corresponds to TRBD2 (5 bases). Germline V lookup: CDR1 LGHNA, CDR2 YSLEER. Trimming removed 0 bases from V and 7 bases from J, with 12 bases in between. CDR3 length equals 14 residues. The CDR3 is CASSQDWRKGTQYF. The DNA for the CDR3 is TGCGCCAGCAGCCAAGATTGGAGGAAGGGGACCCAGTACTTC.

The rearrangement uses TRBV7-6 and TRBJ2-1; 13 positions agree with TRBD2. The junction had 10 bases not matched to a gene; V was cut back by 5 bases and J by 9 bases. The germline V gene has CDR1 SGHVS and CDR2 FNYEAQ. This CDR3 region has 16 residues. The CDR3 nucleotides are TGTGCCAGCAGCGTAGGCGGGACTAGCGGGATGAGTGAGCAGTTCTTC. This codes for CASSVGGTSGMSEQFF.

The V gene is TRBV30, the J gene TRBJ2-3; 11 bases line up with TRBD2. Germline V CDR1 and CDR2: GTSNPN, SVGIG (reference sequence). The CDR3 spans 16 residues. Trimming at V came to 2 bases and at J to 5 bases, leaving 9 bases not matched to a gene. The CDR3: CAWSPLLAGVGDTQYF. For the CDR3, the DNA is TGTGCCTGGAGTCCCCTACTAGCGGGAGTGGGAGATACGCAGTATTTT.

The V gene is TRBV5-1, the J gene TRBJ2-1, with 9 nucleotides matching TRBD2. Germline V gene lookup returns CDR1 SGHRS and CDR2 YFSETQ. The CDR3 sequence is 16 residues long. V shed 0 bases and J 2 bases; nucleotides not matched to a gene: 3. The CDR3 sequence is CASSLGREGAYNEQFF. The CDR3 DNA reads TGCGCCAGCAGCTTGGGGCGGGAGGGCGCCTACAATGAGCAGTTCTTC.

This chain links TRBV6-1 with TRBJ1-1; 8 nucleotides align to TRBD1. The V and J ends lost 6 bases and 1 base, in that order; junction bases with no gene match: 4. The CDR3 sequence is 14 residues long. Germline CDR1 and CDR2: MNHNS and SASEGT. CDR3 residues: CASRDREANTEAFF. CDR3 nucleotides: TGTGCCAGCAGGGACAGGGAAGCGAACACTGAAGCTTTCTTT.